Here is one T cell receptor (beta chain) with its context. This clone's antigen is unknown. Base qualities are not at hand, and no much larger clone is one base apart. This sample is drawn from a study of T-cell memory formation after mild COVID-19 (TCRdb year 2021). As for the study more broadly: TCR sequence clusters from the two donors were found to be largely donor specific. Two young, previously healthy adult volunteers, one female and one male, were included in the cohort. T-cell clones expanding and contracting after mild COVID-19 in a couple of donors were tracked by longitudinal TCRalpha and TCRbeta repertoire sequencing.

Ficoll-Paque density gradient centrifugation was used to isolate PBMCs. What the work shows at the level of the full study, not this receptor alone: The second-wave clones that peaked on day 37 were not confirmed to be SARS-CoV-2 specific. Contracting CD4+ clones were found mainly in CM and EM memory subsets, while CD8+ clones were enriched in EMRA. Clones that contracted from day 15 to 85 showed balanced CD4/CD8 phenotypes, whereas a second wave of clones that expanded from day 15 to 37 leaned towards CD4+. Some responding clones were found in pre-infection memory, which suggests that pre-existing cross-reactive memory T cells took part in the SARS-CoV-2 response. The study covered only a couple of mild cases, and larger cohorts including severe cases with pre-infection samples were considered necessary.

From its cysteine to its phenylalanine, the CDR3 spans 13 amino acids. Only the CDR3 part of the read is kept: 39 bases, read in frame from the first base. Trimming at the junction amounts to 7 bases on V and 5 bases on J, and the germline ends lie 9 bases apart. The instrument was an Illumina NovaSeq 6000. Using 5'RACE with constant-segment primers, TCRalpha and TCRbeta cDNA libraries were constructed, with sample barcodes and unique molecular identifiers added in the process. RNA was extracted from every sample with Trizol reagent. Library amplification was performed in two PCR steps, and a second sample barcode and Illumina TruSeq adapters were introduced in the second step. Libraries were sequenced on an Illumina NovaSeq with 2 x 150 bp paired-end reads. Per the source publication's procedure: The reads were demultiplexed and collapsed into UMI-guided consensus sequences using migec v1.2.7. Using mixcr v2.1.11, UMI consensuses were aligned to TRA and TRB V and J templates and then assembled into clonotypes. Expanded or contracted clonotypes were those called significant by both edgeR and NoisET, with noise models trained on biological replicates. edgeR calls used a false discovery rate-adjusted p below 0.01 and a log2 fold-change threshold of 1. As an exploratory analysis of dynamics, max-normalized trajectories of the 1000 most abundant clonotypes were examined by PCA with hierarchical clustering. The CD4 or CD8 phenotype of responding clones was assigned using the separately sequenced CD4+ and CD8+ repertoires. Starting from the raw public reads, TCRdb applied fastp trimming at Q25, assembled clones with MiXCR and retained in-frame beta chains. Records with the same CDR3 protein are collapsed into one entry carrying the most frequent genes and DNA. TCRdb's processing, not the authors', yielded these V and J calls. The sample table lists just over 60,000 distinct CDR3 sequences, about 10% of them with a count of one. The ten largest clonotypes hold about 1% of the sample.

The origin of this receptor is a man aged 18 to 29 who had mild COVID-19 (a few samples of this study predate the infection). The sample titles of this study are shuffled in the database, so cell type and time point are left out; the donor was told from shared clones. The rearranged segments are TRBV23-1 and TRBJ2-6; confidence is insufficient to name the D gene. TRBV23-1 qualifies as an ORF whose function is uncertain. The sample taken for sequencing was PBMCs or a T cell subset sorted from them (not recorded which). CDR3 protein: CASNGPWANVLTF. The nucleotide sequence is given as TGCGCCAGCAATGGGCCCTGGGCCAACGTCCTGACTTTC.